This entry describes one T cell receptor beta chain. Its antigen is as yet unknown. TCRdb passed the 5' RACE reads through MiXCR, listing each CDR3 protein once. The profile shows under 250,000 distinct CDR3 sequences, 8% to 9.5% of them singletons. CDR1 SGHTA and CDR2 FQGNSA come from the germline V gene. CDR3 size: 16 residues. Trimming left V 1 base short and J 4 bases short, with 13 bases between. The source of the sample is a study of T-cell memory formation after mild COVID-19. Study information: There were largely donor-specific TCR clusters. Study-level results: SARS-CoV-2 specificity of second-wave clones peaking day 37 was unconfirmed. While clones contracting from day 15 to 85 were balanced between CD4 and CD8, later expanders leaned CD4+. Memory cells collected pre-infection included some clones that later responded, suggesting cross-reactive memory joined.

The receptor was isolated from a man younger than 35 who had mild COVID-19 (a few samples of this study predate the infection). Cell type and time point are not known. Sample: PBMCs or a T cell subset sorted from them (not recorded which). This rearrangement joins TRBV7-2 to TRBJ2-2; D is tentatively TRBD1 or TRBD2 (6 bases each). CDR3 nucleotides: TGTGCCAGCAGCTTAGGGGGTGGAGGGGGCACCGGGGAGCTGTTTTTT. Encoded protein: CASSLGGGGGTGELFF.